This is a list of T cell receptor beta chains from one sample in a study of regulatory T cells in long-lasting Graves disease. Each CDR3 protein is one row after TCRdb ran MiXCR on the multiplex PCR reads. The table includes about 620,000 distinct CDR3 sequences, about 16% detected once. This sample was also put to use in a study of T cells in Graves' hyperthyroidism and ophthalmopathy.

The specimen was peripheral blood mononuclear cells (PBMCs), collected at new diagnosis, from a patient treated with antithyroid drugs. The receptors stem from a woman under 40 with Graves disease. Each CDR3 is given with its conserved first and last residue. D genes are given only for firm matches. Expanded clones are given a class, and other clones once, few, many or no size at all.

v_call	j_call	clone_size	d_call	cdr3_nt	cdr3_aa
TRBV27	TRBJ2-3	many	TRBD2	TGTGCCAGCAGTTTACTCGGCGGGAGGGCCTGGGATACGCAGTATTTT	CASSLLGGRAWDTQYF
TRBV12-3/TRBV12-4	TRBJ1-6	many	TRBD1	TGTGCCAGCAGCCGACAGGGTGGTTCACCCCTCCACTTT	CASSRQGGSPLHF
TRBV6-5	TRBJ2-7	many	-	TGTGCCAGCAGTTACTCATACCTGTACGAGCAGTACTTC	CASSYSYLYEQYF
TRBV4-1	TRBJ1-4	few	-	TGCGCCAGCAGCCAAGGTCAGGGAGATGAAAAACTGTTTTTT	CASSQGQGDEKLFF
TRBV6-2/TRBV6-3	TRBJ2-7	few	TRBD1	TGTGCCAGCAGTTACTCGCAGGGGACAGCCTCCTACGAGCAGTACTTC	CASSYSQGTASYEQYF
TRBV28	TRBJ1-1	many	-	TGTGCCATCGAGTTAAACACTGAAGCTTTCTTT	CAIELNTEAFF
TRBV7-6	TRBJ2-1	-	TRBD1	TGTGCCAGCAGCGACAGGGACAGGGCATACAATGAGCAGTTCTTC	CASSDRDRAYNEQFF
TRBV19	TRBJ2-7	many	-	TGTGCCAGTAGTATCTTCACCGACTACGAGCAGTACTTC	CASSIFTDYEQYF
TRBV28	TRBJ2-2	many	TRBD1	TGTGCCAGCAGTTTATCCGGGACAGGGCACACCGGGGAGCTGTTTTTT	CASSLSGTGHTGELFF
TRBV30	TRBJ1-1	many	-	TGTGCCTGGACCCGACAGATGAACACTGAAGCTTTCTTT	CAWTRQMNTEAFF
TRBV6-1	TRBJ2-1	-	-	TGTGCCAGCAGTGAAGGGGCCGTTTCCTACAATGAGCAGTTCTTC	CASSEGAVSYNEQFF
TRBV20-1	TRBJ2-5	many	-	TGCAGTGCCGCATCGGGGGGCTGGACCCAGTACTTC	CSAASGGWTQYF
TRBV6-1	TRBJ2-2	-	-	TGTGCCAGCAGCTCCGGCCCTCGAAAGGAAATCGGGGAGCTGTTTTTT	CASSSGPRKEIGELFF
TRBV10-1	TRBJ2-3	-	-	TGCGCCAGCAGTACGGGACAAGGGGACACAGATACGCAGTATTTT	CASSTGQGDTDTQYF
TRBV20-1	TRBJ2-7	-	TRBD2	TGCAGTGTTAACACCCTGACTAGCGGGAGTAGGGAGCAGTACTTC	CSVNTLTSGSREQYF
TRBV5-1	TRBJ2-3	once	-	TGCGCCAGCGGCGAGGGCGTATCAAGGACAGATACGCAGTATTTT	CASGEGVSRTDTQYF
TRBV5-1	TRBJ1-1	-	TRBD1	TGCGCCAGCAGCTTGTTACGGACAGGGAGCACTGAAGCTTTCTTT	CASSLLRTGSTEAFF
TRBV27	TRBJ2-3	few	-	TGTGCCAGCAGAGACACAGATGGCACAGATACGCAGTATTTT	CASRDTDGTDTQYF
TRBV28	TRBJ1-5	-	TRBD1	TGTGCCATCCGGCGACAGGGTCCGGGCAATCAGCCCCAGCATTTT	CAIRRQGPGNQPQHF
TRBV7-8	TRBJ1-6	few	-	TGTGCCAGCAGCTTAGTCCTTGAGTCACCCCTCCACTTT	CASSLVLESPLHF
TRBV28	TRBJ1-5	many	TRBD1	TGTGCCAGCAGGCCCACAGGGGTGGCTTTTAGCAATCAGCCCCAGCATTTT	CASRPTGVAFSNQPQHF
TRBV30	TRBJ2-5	many	-	TGTGCCTGGAAAACTCTGGCGCGAGAGACCCAGTACTTC	CAWKTLARETQYF
TRBV11-2	TRBJ2-7	-	TRBD2	TGTGCCAGCCGCAAGACCTCGACTAGCGGAGCCTACGAGCAGTACTTC	CASRKTSTSGAYEQYF
TRBV9	TRBJ2-2	-	TRBD2	TGTGCCAGCAGCCCCCGGTCCCTAGCGGGAACCCAGGGGGAGCTGTTTTTT	CASSPRSLAGTQGELFF
TRBV19	TRBJ2-5	few	TRBD1	TGTGCCAGTAGTCCACGACAGGGGGAGGGAGAGACCCAGTACTTC	CASSPRQGEGETQYF
TRBV5-1	TRBJ2-1	-	TRBD2	TGCGCCAGCAGCTTGCAAAGCGGGAGTCTCCCCCATGAGCAGTTCTTC	CASSLQSGSLPHEQFF
TRBV3-1	TRBJ2-7	-	-	TGTGCCACTTCTAGCCCCAGGAGCTCCTACGAGCAGTACTTC	CATSSPRSSYEQYF
TRBV7-6	TRBJ2-5	once	-	TGTGCCAGCAGCTTAGTCAACGGTGAGACCCAGTACTTC	CASSLVNGETQYF
TRBV4-1	TRBJ1-5	-	-	TGCGCCAGCAGCCCGGCGGGGGCAGGTATGAATCAGCCCCAGCATTTT	CASSPAGAGMNQPQHF
TRBV12-3/TRBV12-4	TRBJ2-7	many	-	TGTGCCAGCAGTTACAGGGGCCCCGGGGGCTACGAGCAGTACTTC	CASSYRGPGGYEQYF
TRBV7-8	TRBJ2-1	many	TRBD2	TGTGCCAGCAGCTTAGCGCGGCTAGCGGGACGGGAGCAGTTCTTC	CASSLARLAGREQFF
TRBV7-2	TRBJ2-7	many	-	TGTGCCAGCAGCTTCCAGCTAGCCGACTACGAGCAGTACTTC	CASSFQLADYEQYF
TRBV7-9	TRBJ2-3	many	-	TGTGCCAGCAGCGAAACGGGACTCTCAGATACGCAGTATTTT	CASSETGLSDTQYF
TRBV5-4	TRBJ1-2	-	-	TGTGCCAGCAGCAGGGGCCCCAGGGTTGAAAACTATGGCTACACCTTC	CASSRGPRVENYGYTF
TRBV10-3	TRBJ1-1	many	TRBD1	TGTGCCATCAGACCGGGACAGGGTTCTGTTACTGAAGCTTTCTTT	CAIRPGQGSVTEAFF
TRBV24-1	TRBJ2-7	-	-	TGTGCCACCAGTGATCCAAGACTGGGCTCCTACGAGCAGTACTTC	CATSDPRLGSYEQYF
TRBV5-6	TRBJ2-7	-	-	TGTGCCAGCAGCTTAGGCTACGAGCAGTGCTTC	CASSLGYEQCF
TRBV7-9	TRBJ2-7	-	TRBD2	TGTGCCAGCAGCTCACCGACCGGGACTAGCGGTCTCCCCTACGAGCAGTACTTC	CASSSPTGTSGLPYEQYF
TRBV7-9	TRBJ2-7	-	-	TGTGCCAGCACGTTGACCGGGACCAACCGCTACGAGCAGTACTTC	CASTLTGTNRYEQYF
TRBV11-3	TRBJ2-3	many	TRBD2	TGTGCCAGCAGCTCCGGGCTAGCGGGAGGGCCGACAGATACGCAGTATTTT	CASSSGLAGGPTDTQYF
TRBV14	TRBJ1-2	many	-	TGTGCCAGCAGCCAACTATCCGGCAGCTACTATGGCTACACCTTC	CASSQLSGSYYGYTF